This TCR beta chain comes out of a study of T cells in Graves' hyperthyroidism and ophthalmopathy. What was amplified from RNA transcripts were TCR beta CDR3 regions. The HTBI primer set drove a first-round RT-PCR of the TCR CDR3. One entry per CDR3 protein, called by TCRdb with MiXCR from the multiplex PCR reads. Among about 620,000 distinct CDR3 sequences, around 15% were seen once, and the ten largest hold 3.5% to 4%. CDR3 length: 14 residues. Germline loops: CDR1 LNHDA, CDR2 SQIVND (reference sequence). Losses at the gene ends were 6 bases for V and 3 bases for J; bases not matched to a gene: 5. Patients having uncontrolled infection, another autoimmune disease, pregnancy or lactation were not included.

The chain links TRBV19 to TRBJ1-5; 7 bases are shared with TRBD1. This receptor was identified in a woman younger than 45 with Graves' hyperthyroidism. Sequences were obtained from blood. The CDR3 DNA follows: TGTGCCAGTAGGCTGGGACAGAACAATCAGCCCCAGCATTTT. Its protein product is CASRLGQNNQPQHF.